The clone carrying this T cell receptor (beta chain) was observed a single time. PCR employed 60 Vbeta and 13 Jbeta primers. Sequencing used immunoSEQ multiplex PCR; TCRdb keeps in-frame clones, though not all of them. The sample has fewer than 250,000 clones, 82% seen once. The entry originates in a study of cytomegalovirus exposure and HLA in healthy donors. Sequencing input: PBMCs. The receptor was derived from a middle-aged man in good health and CMV-seropositive.

The CDR3, as DNA: TGTGCCAGCAGTTCCCGGACAATGAACACTGAAGCTTTCTTT. This encodes CASSSRTMNTEAFF. J is TRBJ1-1 and V is TRBV27, with a weak D call TRBD1 (5 bases). Deletions cut 4 bases from V and 0 bases from J, with 9 bases between. The length of the CDR3 is 14 residues. Germline V CDR1 and CDR2: MNHEY, SMNVEV (reference sequence).